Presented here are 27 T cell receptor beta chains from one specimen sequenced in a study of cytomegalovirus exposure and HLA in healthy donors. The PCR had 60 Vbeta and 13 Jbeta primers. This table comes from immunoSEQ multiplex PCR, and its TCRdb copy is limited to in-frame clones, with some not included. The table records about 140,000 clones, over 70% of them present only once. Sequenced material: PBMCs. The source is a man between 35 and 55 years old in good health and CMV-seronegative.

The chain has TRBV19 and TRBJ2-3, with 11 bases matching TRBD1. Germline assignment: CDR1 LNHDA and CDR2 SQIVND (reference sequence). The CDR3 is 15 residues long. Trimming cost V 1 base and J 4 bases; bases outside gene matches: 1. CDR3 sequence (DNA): TGTGCCAGTAGTATAGGGACAGGGGGCGCAGATACGCAGTATTTT. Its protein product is CASSIGTGGADTQYF.

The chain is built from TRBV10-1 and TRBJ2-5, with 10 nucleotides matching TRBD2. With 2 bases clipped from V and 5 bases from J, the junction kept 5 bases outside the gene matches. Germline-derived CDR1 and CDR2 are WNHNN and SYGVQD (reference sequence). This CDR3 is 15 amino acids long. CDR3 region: CASSEEAGGKETQYF. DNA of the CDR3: TGCGCCAGCAGTGAGGAAGCGGGGGGGAAGGAGACCCAGTACTTC.

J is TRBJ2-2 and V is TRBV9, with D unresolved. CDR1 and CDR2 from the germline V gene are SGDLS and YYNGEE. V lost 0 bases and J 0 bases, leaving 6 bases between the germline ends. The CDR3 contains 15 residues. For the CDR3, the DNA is TGTGCCAGCAGCGTAGCGGGTCCGAACACCGGGGAGCTGTTTTTT. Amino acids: CASSVAGPNTGELFF. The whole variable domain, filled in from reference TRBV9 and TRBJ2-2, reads DSGVTQTPKHLITATGQRVTLRCSPRSGDLSVYWYQQSLDQGLQFLIQYYNGEERAKGNILERFSAQQFPDLHSELNLSSLELGDSALYFCASSVAGPNTGELFFGEGSRLTVL.

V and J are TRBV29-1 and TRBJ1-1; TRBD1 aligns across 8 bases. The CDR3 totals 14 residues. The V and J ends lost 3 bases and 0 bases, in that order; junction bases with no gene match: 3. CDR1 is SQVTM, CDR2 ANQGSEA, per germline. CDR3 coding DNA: TGCAGCGTTGATGGGGACAGGTTGAACACTGAAGCTTTCTTT. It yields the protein CSVDGDRLNTEAFF.

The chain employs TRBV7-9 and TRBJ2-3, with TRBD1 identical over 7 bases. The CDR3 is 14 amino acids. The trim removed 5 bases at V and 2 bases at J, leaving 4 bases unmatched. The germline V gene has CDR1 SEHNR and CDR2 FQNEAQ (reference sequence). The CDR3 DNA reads TGTGCCAGCAGCGAGGGACAGTACACAGATACGCAGTATTTT. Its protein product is CASSEGQYTDTQYF. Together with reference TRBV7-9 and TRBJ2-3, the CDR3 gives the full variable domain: DTGVSQNPRHKITKRGQNVTFRCDPISEHNRLYWYRQTLGQGPEFLTYFQNEAQLEKSRLLSDRFSAERPKGSFSTLEIQRTEQGDSAMYLCASSEGQYTDTQYFGPGTRLTVL.

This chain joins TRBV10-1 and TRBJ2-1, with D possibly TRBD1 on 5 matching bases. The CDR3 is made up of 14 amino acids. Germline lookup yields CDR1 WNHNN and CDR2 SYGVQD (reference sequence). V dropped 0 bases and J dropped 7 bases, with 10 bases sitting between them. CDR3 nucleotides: TGCGCCAGCAGTGAGTCGTCAGGGTGGAATGAGCAGTTCTTC. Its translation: CASSESSGWNEQFF.

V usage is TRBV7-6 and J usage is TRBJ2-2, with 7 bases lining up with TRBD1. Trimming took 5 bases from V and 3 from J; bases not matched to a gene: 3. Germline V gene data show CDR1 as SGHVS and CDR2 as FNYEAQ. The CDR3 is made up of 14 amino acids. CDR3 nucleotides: TGTGCCAGCAGCCCACAGGGGTACACCGGGGAGCTGTTTTTT. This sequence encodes CASSPQGYTGELFF.

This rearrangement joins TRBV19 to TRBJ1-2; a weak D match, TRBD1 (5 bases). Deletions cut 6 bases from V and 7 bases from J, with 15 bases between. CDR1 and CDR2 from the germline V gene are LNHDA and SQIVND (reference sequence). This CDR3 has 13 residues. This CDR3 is CASSLSEGVGYTF. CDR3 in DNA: TGTGCCAGTAGCCTAAGTGAAGGGGTTGGCTACACCTTC.

The CDR3 DNA reads as TGTGCCAGCAGCGCCAGAGGCCATTCGAACACTGAAGCTTTCTTT. As protein: CASSARGHSNTEAFF. V gene TRBV5-6 combines with J gene TRBJ1-1; D is unclear. This CDR3 is built from 15 residues. Germline CDR1 SGHDT, CDR2 YYEEEE. V was pared by 4 bases and J by 1 base, with 14 bases between.

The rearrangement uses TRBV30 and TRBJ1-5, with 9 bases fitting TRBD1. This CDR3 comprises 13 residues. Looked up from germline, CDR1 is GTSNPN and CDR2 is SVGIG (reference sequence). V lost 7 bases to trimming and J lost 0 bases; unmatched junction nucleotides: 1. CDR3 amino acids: CALTGGSNQPQHF. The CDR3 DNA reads TGTGCCTTGACAGGGGGTAGCAATCAGCCCCAGCATTTT.

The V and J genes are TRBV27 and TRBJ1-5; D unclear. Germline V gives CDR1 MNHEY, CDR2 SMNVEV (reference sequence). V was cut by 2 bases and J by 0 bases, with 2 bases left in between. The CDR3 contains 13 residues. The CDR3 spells CASSLHSNQPQHF. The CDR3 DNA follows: TGTGCCAGCAGTTTACATAGCAATCAGCCCCAGCATTTT.

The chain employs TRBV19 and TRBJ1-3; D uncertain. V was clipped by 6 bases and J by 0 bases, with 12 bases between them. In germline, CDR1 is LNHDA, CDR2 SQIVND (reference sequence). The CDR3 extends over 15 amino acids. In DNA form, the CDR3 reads TGTGCCAGTAGGGCATACCTTCTCTCTGGAAACACCATATATTTT. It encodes CASRAYLLSGNTIYF.

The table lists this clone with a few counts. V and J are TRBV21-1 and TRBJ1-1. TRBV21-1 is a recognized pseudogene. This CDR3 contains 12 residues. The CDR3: CASSARDCEAFF. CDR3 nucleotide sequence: TGTGCCAGCAGCGCTAGGGACTGTGAAGCTTTCTTT.

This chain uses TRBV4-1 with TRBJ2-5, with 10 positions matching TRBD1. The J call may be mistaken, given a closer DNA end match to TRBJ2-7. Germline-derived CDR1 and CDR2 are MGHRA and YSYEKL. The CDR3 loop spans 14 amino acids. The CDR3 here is CASSDGQGAYEQYF. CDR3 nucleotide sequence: TGCGCCAGCAGCGACGGACAGGGGGCCTACGAGCAGTACTTC.

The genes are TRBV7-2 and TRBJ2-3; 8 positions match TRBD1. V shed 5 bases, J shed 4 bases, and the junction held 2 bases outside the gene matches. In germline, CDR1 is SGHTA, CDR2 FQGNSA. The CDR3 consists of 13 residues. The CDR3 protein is CASSQQGADTQYF. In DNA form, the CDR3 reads TGTGCCAGCAGCCAACAGGGGGCAGATACGCAGTATTTT.

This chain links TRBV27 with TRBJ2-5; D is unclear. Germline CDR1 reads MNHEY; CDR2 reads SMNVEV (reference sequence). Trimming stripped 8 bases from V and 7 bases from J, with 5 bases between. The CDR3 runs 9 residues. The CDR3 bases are TGTGCCAGCCCCAGGACCCAGTACTTC. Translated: CASPRTQYF.

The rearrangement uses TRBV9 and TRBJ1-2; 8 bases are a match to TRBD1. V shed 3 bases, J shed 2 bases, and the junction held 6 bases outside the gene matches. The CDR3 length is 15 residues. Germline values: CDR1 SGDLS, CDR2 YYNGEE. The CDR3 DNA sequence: TGTGCCAGCAGCGCCGGACAGGGCGCGAACTATGGCTACACCTTC. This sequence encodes CASSAGQGANYGYTF. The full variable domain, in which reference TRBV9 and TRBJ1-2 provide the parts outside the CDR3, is DSGVTQTPKHLITATGQRVTLRCSPRSGDLSVYWYQQSLDQGLQFLIQYYNGEERAKGNILERFSAQQFPDLHSELNLSSLELGDSALYFCASSAGQGANYGYTFGSGTRLTVV.

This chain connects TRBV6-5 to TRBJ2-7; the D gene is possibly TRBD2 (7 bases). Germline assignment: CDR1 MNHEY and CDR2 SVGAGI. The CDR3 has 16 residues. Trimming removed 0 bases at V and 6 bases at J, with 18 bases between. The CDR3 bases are TGTGCCAGCAGTTACTCCCGTTGGGGGGGGGCTTCCGAGCAGTACTTC. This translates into CASSYSRWGGASEQYF.

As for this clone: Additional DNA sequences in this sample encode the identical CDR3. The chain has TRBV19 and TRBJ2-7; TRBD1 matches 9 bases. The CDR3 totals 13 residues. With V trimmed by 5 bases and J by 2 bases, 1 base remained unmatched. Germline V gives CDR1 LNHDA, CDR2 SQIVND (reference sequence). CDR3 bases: TGTGCCAGTAGTTGGACAGGGGCCTACGAGCAGTACTTC. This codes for CASSWTGAYEQYF.

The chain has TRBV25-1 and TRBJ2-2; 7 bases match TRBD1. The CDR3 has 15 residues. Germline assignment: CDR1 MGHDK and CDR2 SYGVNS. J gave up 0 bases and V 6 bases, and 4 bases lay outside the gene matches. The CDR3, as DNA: TGTGCCAGCAGGCAGGGGGTACCGAACACCGGGGAGCTGTTTTTT. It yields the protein CASRQGVPNTGELFF.

The CDR3 sequence is CARRPPGSTDTQYF. The CDR3, as DNA: TGTGCCAGAAGACCTCCCGGGTCCACAGATACGCAGTATTTT. The chain employs TRBV5-3 and TRBJ2-3; D is uncertain. TRBV5-3 is an open reading frame, and its role is uncertain. With 5 bases removed from V and 2 bases from J, the gap between germline ends came to 12 bases. This CDR3 has 14 amino acids.

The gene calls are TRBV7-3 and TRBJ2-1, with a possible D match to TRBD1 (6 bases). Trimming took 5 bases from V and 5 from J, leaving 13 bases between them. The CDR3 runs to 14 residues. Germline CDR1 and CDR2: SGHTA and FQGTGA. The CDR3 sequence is CASSPQTGNNEQFF. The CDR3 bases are TGTGCCAGCAGCCCTCAGACAGGAAACAATGAGCAGTTCTTC.

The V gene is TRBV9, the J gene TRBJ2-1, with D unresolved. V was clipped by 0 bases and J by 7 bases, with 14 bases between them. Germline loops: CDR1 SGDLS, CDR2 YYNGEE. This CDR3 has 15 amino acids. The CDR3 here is CASSVGGGPGNEQFF. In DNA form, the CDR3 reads TGTGCCAGCAGCGTAGGAGGCGGCCCGGGTAATGAGCAGTTCTTC.

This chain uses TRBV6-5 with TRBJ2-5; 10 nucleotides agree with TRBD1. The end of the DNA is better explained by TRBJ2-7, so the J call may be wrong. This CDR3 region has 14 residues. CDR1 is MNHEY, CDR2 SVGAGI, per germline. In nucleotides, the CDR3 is TGTGCCAGCAGTTACTTGGGACAGGGGAACGAGCAGTACTTC. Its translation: CASSYLGQGNEQYF.

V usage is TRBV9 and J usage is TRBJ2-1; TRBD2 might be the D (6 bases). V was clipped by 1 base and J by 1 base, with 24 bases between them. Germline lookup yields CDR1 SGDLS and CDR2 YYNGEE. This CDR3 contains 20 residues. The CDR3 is CASSVRQRTEGPRSYNEQFF. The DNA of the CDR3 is TGTGCCAGCAGCGTACGACAACGGACGGAGGGCCCGAGATCCTACAATGAGCAGTTCTTC.

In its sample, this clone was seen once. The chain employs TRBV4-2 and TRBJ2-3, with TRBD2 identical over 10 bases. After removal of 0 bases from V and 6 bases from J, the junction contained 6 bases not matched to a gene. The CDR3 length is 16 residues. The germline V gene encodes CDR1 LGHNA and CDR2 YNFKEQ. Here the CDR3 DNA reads TGTGCCAGCAGCCAAGAAAAGTCACTAGCGGGGGATACGCAGTATTTT. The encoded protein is CASSQEKSLAGDTQYF.

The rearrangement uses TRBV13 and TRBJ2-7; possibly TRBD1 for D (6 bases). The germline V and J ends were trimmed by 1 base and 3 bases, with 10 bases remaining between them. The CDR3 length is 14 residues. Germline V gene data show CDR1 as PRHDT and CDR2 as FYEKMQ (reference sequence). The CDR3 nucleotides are TGTGCCAGCAGCTTAGACAGGGCGAACTACGAGCAGTACTTC. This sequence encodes CASSLDRANYEQYF.